Below are 8 T cell receptor beta chains sequenced from a single sample in a study of blood T cell repertoires in COVID-19. Measured with immunoSEQ multiplex PCR; TCRdb has only the in-frame clones, and not every one. The profile shows around 480,000 clones, 87% of them singletons. What was sequenced was PBMCs or T cells enriched from blood (not recorded which). These receptors were collected from a woman aged 18-35 years who had recovered from COVID-19.

This chain's CDR3 is CASSQEGLQEGVLYEQFF. CDR3 DNA: TGTGCCAGCAGCCAAGAGGGCTTACAGGAGGGAGTGCTATATGAGCAGTTCTTC. The chain combines TRBV4-2 with TRBJ2-1; D might be TRBD2 (6 bases). Germline lookup yields CDR1 LGHNA and CDR2 YNFKEQ. The ends were cut back, 0 bases at V and 8 bases at J, with 23 bases in the middle. The CDR3 contains 18 residues.

V is TRBV2 and J is TRBJ1-1; D is unresolved. CDR3 length: 13 residues. CDR1 and CDR2 (germline): SNHLY, FYNNEI. V was pared by 1 base and J by 1 base, with 4 bases between. The CDR3 nucleotides read TGTGCCAGCAGTGAAGAGCCGAACACTGAAGCTTTCTTT. Protein: CASSEEPNTEAFF.

The chain is built from TRBV3-1 (or the pseudogene TRBV3-2) and TRBJ1-2; D call uncertain. Trimming pared 4 bases from V and 8 bases from J, leaving 14 bases between. The CDR3 loop spans 13 amino acids. Per the germline V gene, CDR1 is LGHDT and CDR2 is YNNKEL (reference sequence). Written as DNA, the CDR3 is TGTGCCAGCAGCCTTGGAGGTTACGAAGGCTACACCTTC. Protein sequence: CASSLGGYEGYTF.

This chain uses TRBV5-4 with TRBJ1-2, with 12 bases aligning to TRBD1. Germline V gene sequence: CDR1 SGHNT, CDR2 YYREEE (reference sequence). The ends lost 4 bases at V and 1 base at J; junction bases unmatched: 5. This CDR3 comprises 16 residues. The CDR3 DNA sequence: TGTGCCAGCAGCCAGGGACAGGGGGCGTTTAACTATGGCTACACCTTC. It codes for CASSQGQGAFNYGYTF.

This clone was detected only once. The V and J genes are TRBV30 and TRBJ1-2; D remains unclear. Trimming took off 4 bases at V and 2 bases at J, with 17 bases between the two ends. From germline, CDR1 is GTSNPN and CDR2 SVGIG (reference sequence). CDR3 length equals 15 residues. CDR3 DNA: TGTGCCTGGAATGGGAGGTACACCCTGAACTATGGCTACACCTTC. It encodes CAWNGRYTLNYGYTF.

The chain employs TRBV5-6 and TRBJ1-6; D unclear. The CDR3 is 14 residues long. V lost 0 bases to trimming and J lost 8 bases, with 9 bases between them. Germline V gene data show CDR1 as SGHDT and CDR2 as YYEEEE. The CDR3 DNA is TGTGCCAGCAGCTTGGAATTCTACGATTCACCCCTCCACTTT. This gives the protein CASSLEFYDSPLHF.

The rearrangement uses TRBV30 and TRBJ2-7, with D uncertain. V was cut by 5 bases and J by 1 base, with 12 bases left in between. CDR1 is GTSNPN, CDR2 SVGIG, per germline (reference sequence). The CDR3 runs to 13 residues. The CDR3 DNA follows: TGTGCCTGGGGAACAGAAGAATCCTACGAGCAGTACTTC. This gives the protein CAWGTEESYEQYF.

The V gene is TRBV2, the J gene TRBJ1-6; 8 nucleotides match TRBD1. V dropped 7 bases and J dropped 7; count of bases not matched to a gene: 9. Germline lookup yields CDR1 SNHLY and CDR2 FYNNEI. This CDR3 is 15 amino acids long. This CDR3 reads CASIFPGGENSPLHF. The CDR3 bases are TGTGCCAGCATATTCCCAGGGGGCGAAAATTCACCCCTCCACTTT.